The clone carrying this T cell receptor (beta chain) was seen many times. Its antigen is unidentified. Germline values: CDR1 KGHSH, CDR2 LQKENI. This CDR3 spans 15 amino acids. V lost 4 bases, J lost 3 bases, and 7 bases stayed unmatched. Molecular-barcoded quantitative 5'-RACE produced these TCR beta libraries. TCRdb ran MiXCR on the 5' RACE reads and lists one entry per CDR3 protein. This sample has hundreds of thousands of distinct CDR3 sequences, with 8.6% found just once. This sample is part of a study of CD8 T cells in ankylosing spondylitis. General study points: Characteristic, it appeared, of ankylosing spondylitis blood was a TCR beta motif of fewer than 10 highly homologous variants. Disease-linked clones bore a CD8+ phenotype, appearing relatively rarely in peripheral blood.

The origin of this receptor is a male donor with ankylosing spondylitis or in good health (not recorded which). Material for sequencing was blood, either unsorted or a sorted T cell fraction (not recorded which). The genes are TRBV18 and TRBJ2-3; 7 positions agree with TRBD1. In nucleotides, the CDR3 is TGTGCCAGCTCACTGGGACAGCCTTTTACAGATACGCAGTATTTT. This sequence encodes CASSLGQPFTDTQYF. Based on the CDR3 plus reference TRBV18 and TRBJ2-3, the full variable domain is NAGVMQNPRHLVRRRGQEARLRCSPMKGHSHVYWYRQLPEEGLKFMVYLQKENIIDESGMPKERFSAEFPKEGPSILRIQQVVRGDSAAYFCASSLGQPFTDTQYFGPGTRLTVL.